This T cell receptor (beta chain) was found in a study of T cell responses to AZD1222 COVID-19 vaccine. Study results and caveats: Baseline seropositivity occurred in only a handful of AZD1222 recipients. Donors skewed white British and female; clonal diversity was possibly underestimated.

About this clone: The antigen is unknown.

Trimming shortened V by 5 bases and J by 2 bases, and 12 bases separated the two germline ends. The CDR3 covers 15 residues. CDR1 and CDR2 (germline): MGHDK, SYGVNS. Only in-frame clones appear in the TCRdb table, and some are missing; sequencing was by immunoSEQ multiplex PCR. This repertoire shows roughly 140,000 clones, about nine tenths found once; its top ten account for approximately 3%. This chain uses TRBV25-1 with TRBJ2-2, with a weak D call TRBD2 (6 bases). The clonotype originates from an adult who received the AZD1222 COVID-19 vaccine. Sample: peripheral blood, taken 28 days after the second AZD1222 dose. CDR3 sequence: CASSSRSGNTGELFF. The CDR3 region has the DNA TGTGCCAGCAGTAGCCGTAGCGGAAACACCGGGGAGCTGTTTTTT.